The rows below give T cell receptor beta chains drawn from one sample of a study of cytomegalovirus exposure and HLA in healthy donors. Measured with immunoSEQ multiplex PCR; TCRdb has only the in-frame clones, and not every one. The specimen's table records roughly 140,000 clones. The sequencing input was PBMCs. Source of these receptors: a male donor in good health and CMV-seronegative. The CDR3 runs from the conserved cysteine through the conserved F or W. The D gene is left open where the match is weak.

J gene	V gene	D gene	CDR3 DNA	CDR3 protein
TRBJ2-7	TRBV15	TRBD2	TGTGCCACCAGCAGAGGCTCTAGCGGGGGCCCCTACGAGCAGTACTTC	CATSRGSSGGPYEQYF
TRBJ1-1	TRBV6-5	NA	TGTGCCAGCAGGGGCATGAGGACAGATGAAGCTTTCTTT	CASRGMRTDEAFF
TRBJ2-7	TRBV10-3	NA	TGTGCCATAAACTCAGGCAACGAGCAGTACTTC	CAINSGNEQYF
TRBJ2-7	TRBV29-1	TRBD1	TGCAGCGTCTACAGGGGGCGCGAGCAGTACTTC	CSVYRGREQYF
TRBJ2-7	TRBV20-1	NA	TGCAGTGCTAAGAACGGCGGGCAGTACTTC	CSAKNGGQYF
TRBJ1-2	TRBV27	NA	TGTGCCAGCAGTTTAGAAAGGGGGACAAATGGCTACACCTTC	CASSLERGTNGYTF
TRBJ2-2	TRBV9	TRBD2	TGTGCCAGCAGCGTCTCCGGGACTAGCCCCGGGGAGCTGTTTTTT	CASSVSGTSPGELFF
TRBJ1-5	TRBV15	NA	TGTGCCACCAGCAGAGACGCGGGGACTCAGCTTTACACCCAGCATTTT	CATSRDAGTQLYTQHF
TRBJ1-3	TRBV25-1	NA	TGTGCCAGCAGTGAACAGGGTGGTGGAAACACCATATATTTT	CASSEQGGGNTIYF
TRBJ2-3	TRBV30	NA	TGTGCCTGGAGAAACGGGGTCACACGCACAGATACGCAGTATTTT	CAWRNGVTRTDTQYF
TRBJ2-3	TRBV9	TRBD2	TGTGCCAGCAGCTCCCGGACTAGCGGGGGTTTAGATACGCAGTATTTT	CASSSRTSGGLDTQYF
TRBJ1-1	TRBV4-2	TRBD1	TGTGCCAGCAGCCAAGACGGGACAGGAGGGGGTAACACTGAAGCTTTCTTT	CASSQDGTGGGNTEAFF